This TCR beta chain came from a study of PD-1 blockade in classical Hodgkin lymphoma. Germline V gives CDR1 ENHRY, CDR2 SYGVKD. Trimming shortened V by 0 bases and J by 2 bases, and 11 bases separated the two germline ends. The CDR3 covers 15 residues. Only in-frame clones appear in the TCRdb table, and some are missing; sequencing was by immunoSEQ multiplex PCR. The data contain 40,000 to 45,000 clones, about 77% of them singletons. With regard to this clone: Its antigen is as yet unknown.

Findings of the study overall: TCR diversity rose significantly by C4D1 in CD4+ but not CD8+ cells.

Each patient relapsed following autologous stem cell transplantation, and prior brentuximab vedotin exposure differed. This clonotype was obtained from a human donor with classical Hodgkin lymphoma. The source material was peripheral blood mononuclear cells (PBMCs), sampled at baseline. The V and J genes are TRBV10-3 and TRBJ2-7, with a weak D call TRBD2 (5 bases). The CDR3 here is CAISESGRVTYEQYF. Written as DNA, the CDR3 is TGTGCCATCAGTGAGTCTGGGCGGGTCACCTACGAGCAGTACTTC.